Sequencing of this T cell receptor beta chain was carried out in a study of radiotherapy plus CTLA-4 blockade in lung cancer. As for the study in general: Of all patients, around 20% responded objectively and 25% to 40% showed disease control. Study-level results: Reportedly, early blood T cell clone dynamics best predicted response, with interferon-beta. Following radiotherapy plus ipilimumab, tumor-derived TCR clones expanded in the blood.

A note on this clone: Antigen: not known.

Some clones are missing from TCRdb's copy, which holds only in-frame ones; the method was immunoSEQ multiplex PCR. The data show about 95,000 clones, with 83% seen just once and over 0.75% held by the top ten. V shed 8 bases and J shed 3 bases, with 14 bases lying between them. The CDR3 loop spans 14 amino acids. This rearrangement joins TRBV6-7 to TRBJ1-5; no reliable D call. TRBV6-7 is an open reading frame, and its role is uncertain. The sequence came from a human donor with non-small cell lung cancer who had stable disease on radiotherapy plus ipilimumab. Sequences were derived from peripheral blood, sampled from a patient treated with radiotherapy plus ipilimumab. CDR3 in DNA: TGTGCCAGCGGTAGGAAAGGGATCAATCAGCCCCAGCATTTT. Protein: CASGRKGINQPQHF.